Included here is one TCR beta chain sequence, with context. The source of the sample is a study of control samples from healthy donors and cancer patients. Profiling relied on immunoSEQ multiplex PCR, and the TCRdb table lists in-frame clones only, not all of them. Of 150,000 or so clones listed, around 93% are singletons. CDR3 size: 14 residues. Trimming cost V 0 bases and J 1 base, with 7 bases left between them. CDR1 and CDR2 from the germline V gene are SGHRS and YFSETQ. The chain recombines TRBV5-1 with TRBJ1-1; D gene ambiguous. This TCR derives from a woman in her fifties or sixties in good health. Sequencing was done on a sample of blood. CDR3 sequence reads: CASSLEGWNTEAFF. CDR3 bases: TGCGCCAGCAGCTTGGAGGGATGGAACACTGAAGCTTTCTTT. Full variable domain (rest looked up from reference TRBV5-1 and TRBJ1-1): KAGVTQTPRYLIKTRGQQVTLSCSPISGHRSVSWYQQTPGQGLQFLFEYFSETQRNKGNFPGRFSGRQFSNSRSEMNVSTLELGDSALYLCASSLEGWNTEAFFGQGTRLTVV.